This TCR beta chain was sequenced for a study of blood T cell repertoires in COVID-19. V shed 1 base and J 4 bases; nucleotides not matched to a gene: 24. The CDR3 spans 24 residues. CDR1 and CDR2 from the germline V gene are LGHNT and FRNRAP. Data came from immunoSEQ multiplex PCR; TCRdb stores just in-frame clones and leaves some out. This table has about 140,000 clones, about 88% appearing once. Sequenced sample: peripheral blood. J is TRBJ2-1 and V is TRBV12-5, with 14 bases aligning to TRBD2. The clonotype originates from a human donor in a cohort sampled during active COVID-19. The CDR3 here is CASGLDLRDRVTSGRALPYNEQFF. For the CDR3, the DNA is TGTGCTAGTGGTTTGGACCTCCGGGACAGGGTGACTAGCGGGAGGGCCCTCCCGTACAATGAGCAGTTCTTC.